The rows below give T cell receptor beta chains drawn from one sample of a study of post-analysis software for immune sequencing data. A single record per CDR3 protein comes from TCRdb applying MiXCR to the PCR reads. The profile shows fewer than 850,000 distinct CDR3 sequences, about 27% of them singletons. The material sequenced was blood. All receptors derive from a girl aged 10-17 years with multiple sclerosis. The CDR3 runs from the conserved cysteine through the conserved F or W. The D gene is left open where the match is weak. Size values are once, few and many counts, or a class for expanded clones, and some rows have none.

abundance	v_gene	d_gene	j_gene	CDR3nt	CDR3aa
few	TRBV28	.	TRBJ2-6	TGTGCCAGCAGTGTGGGGCGGACTGGGGCCAACGTCCTGACTTTC	CASSVGRTGANVLTF
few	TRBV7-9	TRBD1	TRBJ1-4	TGTGCCAGCAGCCTCGGGACAGGGAATGAAAAACTGTTTTTT	CASSLGTGNEKLFF
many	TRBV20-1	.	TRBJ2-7	TGCAGTGCTAGAGATCAAGGTGTATCGGACGAGCAGTACTTC	CSARDQGVSDEQYF
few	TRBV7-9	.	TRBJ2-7	TGTGCCAGCAGCTTAACTGCCGGGCGGCCCTACGAGCAGTACTTC	CASSLTAGRPYEQYF
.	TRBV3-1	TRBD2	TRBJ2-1	TGTGCCAGCAGCCAAGGCCCAGCGGGGGGGACACGCTATGAGCAGTTCTTC	CASSQGPAGGTRYEQFF
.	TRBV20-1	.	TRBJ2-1	TGCAGTGCTATGGACACGAGCTCCTACAATGAGCAGTTCTTC	CSAMDTSSYNEQFF
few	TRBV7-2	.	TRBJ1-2	TGTGCCAGCAGCTTAGAGTCCGGAGAGAACTATGGCTACACCTTC	CASSLESGENYGYTF
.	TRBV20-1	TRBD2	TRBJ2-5	TGCAGTGCCCGTCGGGGGGTGAGCCAAGAGACCCAGTACTTC	CSARRGVSQETQYF
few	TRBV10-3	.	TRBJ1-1	TGTGCCATCAGTGAGCCGGGGGGCGCGAACACTGAAGCTTTCTTT	CAISEPGGANTEAFF
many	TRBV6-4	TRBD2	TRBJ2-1	TGTGCCAGCAAAGTAGCGGGGGAACCGGGCGATGAGCAGTTCTTC	CASKVAGEPGDEQFF
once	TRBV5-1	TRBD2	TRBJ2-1	TGCGCCAGCAGCCGGGGACTAGCGGGGGGGCCGCGGGGAAATGAGCAGTTCTTC	CASSRGLAGGPRGNEQFF
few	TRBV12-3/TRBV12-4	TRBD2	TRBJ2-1	TGTGCCAGCAGGAGTACTAGCGGATACAATGAGCAGTTCTTC	CASRSTSGYNEQFF
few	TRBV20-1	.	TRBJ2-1	TGCAGTGCTAGAGATGGGAAGCTGCCTTCCTACAATGAGCAGTTCTTC	CSARDGKLPSYNEQFF
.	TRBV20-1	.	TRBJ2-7	TGCAGTGCCACGGGGGACCGATCCTACGAGCAGTACTTC	CSATGDRSYEQYF
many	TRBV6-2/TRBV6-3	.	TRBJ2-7	TGTGCCAGCAGTCATCTTGGCTTCGGGGACGAGCAGTACTTC	CASSHLGFGDEQYF
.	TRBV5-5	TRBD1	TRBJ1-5	TGTGCCAGCAGCTTTCAGGGGGGAGATAGCAATCAGCCCCAGCATTTT	CASSFQGGDSNQPQHF
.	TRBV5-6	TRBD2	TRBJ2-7	TGTGCCAGCAGCCTCGGGACTAGCGGAAGAAAAAACTACGAGCAGTACTTC	CASSLGTSGRKNYEQYF
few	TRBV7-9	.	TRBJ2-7	TGTGCCAGCAGGGGGGACTTCTACTACGAGCAGTACTTC	CASRGDFYYEQYF
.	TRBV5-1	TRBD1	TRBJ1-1	TGCGCCAGCAGCGTGTTGACAGGGTTGAACACTGAAGCTTTCTTT	CASSVLTGLNTEAFF
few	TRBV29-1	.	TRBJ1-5	TGCAGCGCCACTTCGAGAAATCAGCCCCAGCATTTT	CSATSRNQPQHF
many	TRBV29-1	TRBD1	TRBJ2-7	TGCAGCGTTTATGGGGTGAGGGACAGGGGATTCTACGAGCAGTACTTC	CSVYGVRDRGFYEQYF
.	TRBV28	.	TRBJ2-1	TGTGCCAGCAGTTTATCTTCGCGGAGATCTTACAATGAGCAGTTCTTC	CASSLSSRRSYNEQFF
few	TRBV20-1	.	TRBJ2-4	TGCAGTGTCCCGACCTCGGTTAACATTCAGTACTTC	CSVPTSVNIQYF
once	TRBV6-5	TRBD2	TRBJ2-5	TGTACCAGCAGTGCCAGCGGGACGGGAGAGACCCAGTACTTC	CTSSASGTGETQYF
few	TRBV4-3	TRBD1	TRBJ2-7	TGCGCCAGCAGCCAAGATCACGGGACAGGAGGTAACGAGCAGTACTTC	CASSQDHGTGGNEQYF
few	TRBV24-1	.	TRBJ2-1	TGTGCCACCAGTGACCTCGGGACTGATTACAATGAGCAGTTCTTC	CATSDLGTDYNEQFF
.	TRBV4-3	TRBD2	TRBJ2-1	TGCGCCAGCAGCGCCATGACCTTAGCGGGGAGCTCCTACAATGAGCAGTTCTTC	CASSAMTLAGSSYNEQFF
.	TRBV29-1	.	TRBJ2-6	TGCAGCGTTGAACAATCCGGGGCCAACGTCCTGACTTTC	CSVEQSGANVLTF
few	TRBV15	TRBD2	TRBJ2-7	TGTGCCACCAGCAGAGATCGGCTAGCGGGAGGCGAGCAGTACTTC	CATSRDRLAGGEQYF
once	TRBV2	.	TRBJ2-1	TGTGCCAGCAGTGATTTATACTTGTTCTTC	CASSDLYLFF
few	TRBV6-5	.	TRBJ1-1	TGTGCCAGCAGTTCACCTCCGGGTCGCACTGAAGCTTTCTTT	CASSSPPGRTEAFF
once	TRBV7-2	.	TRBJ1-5	TGTGCCAGCAGCTTCACGGTGGGTAACAATCAGCCCCAGCATTTT	CASSFTVGNNQPQHF
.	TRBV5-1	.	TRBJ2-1	TGCGCCAGCAGCTTGGTGGGAGTTAACGATGAGCAGTTCTTC	CASSLVGVNDEQFF
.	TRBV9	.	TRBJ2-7	TGTGCCAGCAGCCCCCGAGGAAACAGCGGCTACGAGCAGTACTTC	CASSPRGNSGYEQYF
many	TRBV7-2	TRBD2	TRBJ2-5	TGTGCCAGCACGCGGGGGGGCGTAACAAAGACCCAGTACTTC	CASTRGGVTKTQYF
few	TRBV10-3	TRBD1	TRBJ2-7	TGTGCCATCAGTACCGGGACAGGGGCCTACGAGCAGTACTTC	CAISTGTGAYEQYF
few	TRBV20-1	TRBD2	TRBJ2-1	TGCAGTGCCCTTTCCCCCGCGGGAGGATGGCATGAGCAGTTCTTC	CSALSPAGGWHEQFF
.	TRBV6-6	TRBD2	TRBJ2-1	TGTGCCAGCAGTCGACTAGCGGCGGCCTACAATGAGCAGTTCTTC	CASSRLAAAYNEQFF
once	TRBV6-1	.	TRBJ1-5	TGTGCCATCCGGACAGAGTATAGCAATCAGCCCCAGCATTTT	CAIRTEYSNQPQHF
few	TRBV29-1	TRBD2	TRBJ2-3	TGCAGCGTAAGCGGGAGGGATACTCCTAGCACAGATACGCAGTATTTT	CSVSGRDTPSTDTQYF
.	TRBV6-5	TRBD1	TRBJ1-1	TGTGCCAGCAGTTACGGGCTCAGGGGGCCTGAAGCTTTCTTT	CASSYGLRGPEAFF
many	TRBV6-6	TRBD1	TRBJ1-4	TGTGCCAGCAGGTTCCCAGGACAGGGTGAAGAAAAACTGTTTTTT	CASRFPGQGEEKLFF
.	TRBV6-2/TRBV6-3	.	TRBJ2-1	TGTGCCAGCAGTATGGGGGCTAATGAGCAGTTCTTC	CASSMGANEQFF
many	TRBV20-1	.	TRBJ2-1	TGCAGTGCTAGAGATCCCCGCTACAATGAGCAGTTCTTC	CSARDPRYNEQFF
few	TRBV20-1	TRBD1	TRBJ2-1	TGCAGTGCTGACAGGGTCGTGGACTACAATGAGCAGTTCTTC	CSADRVVDYNEQFF
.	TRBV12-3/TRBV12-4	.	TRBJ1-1	TGTGCCAGCAGTCCGTTCCGGGCCACGGGCACTGAAGCTTTCTTT	CASSPFRATGTEAFF
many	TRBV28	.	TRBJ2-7	TGTGCCAGCAGCCTCAGGAGCTCCTACGAGCAGTACTTC	CASSLRSSYEQYF
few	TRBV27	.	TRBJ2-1	TGTGCCAGCAGTAACGGGGAATACAATGAGCAGTTCTTC	CASSNGEYNEQFF
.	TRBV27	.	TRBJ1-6	TGTGCCAGCAGTTACTCATACCCAGGGGTCTCCTATAATTCACCCCTCCACTTT	CASSYSYPGVSYNSPLHF
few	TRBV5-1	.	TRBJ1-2	TGCGCCAGCAGCTTGGCTGCAGGAGCCCCTAACTATGGCTACACCTTC	CASSLAAGAPNYGYTF
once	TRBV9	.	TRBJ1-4	TGTGCCAGCAGCGCCTACGACGGGGCTAATGAAAAACTGTTTTTT	CASSAYDGANEKLFF
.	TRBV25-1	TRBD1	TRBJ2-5	TGTGCCAGCAGGAGACAGGGGGGGATCCAAGAGACCCAGTACTTC	CASRRQGGIQETQYF